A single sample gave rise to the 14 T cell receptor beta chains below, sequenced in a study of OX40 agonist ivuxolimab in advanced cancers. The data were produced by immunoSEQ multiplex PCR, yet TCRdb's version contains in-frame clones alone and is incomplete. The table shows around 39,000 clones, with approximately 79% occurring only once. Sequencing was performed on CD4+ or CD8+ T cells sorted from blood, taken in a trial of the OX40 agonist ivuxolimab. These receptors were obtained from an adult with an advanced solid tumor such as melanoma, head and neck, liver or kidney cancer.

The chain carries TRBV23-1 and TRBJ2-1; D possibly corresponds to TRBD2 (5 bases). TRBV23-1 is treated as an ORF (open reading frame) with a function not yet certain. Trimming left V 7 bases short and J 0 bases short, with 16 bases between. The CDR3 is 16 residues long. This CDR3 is CASTHPTSSSYNEQFF. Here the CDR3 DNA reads TGCGCCAGCACCCACCCAACTAGTAGCTCCTACAATGAGCAGTTCTTC.

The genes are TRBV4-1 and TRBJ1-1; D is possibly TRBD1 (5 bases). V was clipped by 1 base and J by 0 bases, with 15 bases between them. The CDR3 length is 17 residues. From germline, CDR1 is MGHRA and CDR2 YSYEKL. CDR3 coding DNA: TGCGCCAGCAGCCAAGGGGGGAGGCGTATTGTGAACACTGAAGCTTTCTTT. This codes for CASSQGGRRIVNTEAFF.

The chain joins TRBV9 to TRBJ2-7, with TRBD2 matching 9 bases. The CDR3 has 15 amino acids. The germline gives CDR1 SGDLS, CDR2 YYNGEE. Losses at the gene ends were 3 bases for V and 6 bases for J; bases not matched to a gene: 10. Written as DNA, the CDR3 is TGTGCCAGCAGCGCATCCGGGACTAGCTTAACCGAGCAGTACTTC. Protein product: CASSASGTSLTEQYF.

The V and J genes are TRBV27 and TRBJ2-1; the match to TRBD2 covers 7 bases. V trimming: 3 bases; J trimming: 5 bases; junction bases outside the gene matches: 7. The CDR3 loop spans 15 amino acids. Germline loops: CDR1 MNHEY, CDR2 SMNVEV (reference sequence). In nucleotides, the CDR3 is TGTGCCAGCAGTTTCCGGCGGGGGAGCCACAATGAGCAGTTCTTC. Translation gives CASSFRRGSHNEQFF.

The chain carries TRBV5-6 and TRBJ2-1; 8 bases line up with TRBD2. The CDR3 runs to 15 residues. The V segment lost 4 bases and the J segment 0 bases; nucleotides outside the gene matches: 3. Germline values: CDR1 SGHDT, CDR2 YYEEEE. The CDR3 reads CASSRTSGSYNEQFF. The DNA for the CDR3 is TGTGCCAGCAGCCGTACTAGCGGCTCCTACAATGAGCAGTTCTTC.

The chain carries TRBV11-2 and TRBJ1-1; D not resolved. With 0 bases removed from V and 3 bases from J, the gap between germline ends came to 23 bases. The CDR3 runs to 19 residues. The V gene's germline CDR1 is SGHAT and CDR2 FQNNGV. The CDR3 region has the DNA TGTGCCAGCAGCTTAGATCTTGTGGCGGAGTTGGCAGGAGACACTGAAGCTTTCTTT. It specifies CASSLDLVAELAGDTEAFF. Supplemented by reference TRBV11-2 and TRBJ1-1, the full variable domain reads EAGVAQSPRYKIIEKRQSVAFWCNPISGHATLYWYQQILGQGPKLLIQFQNNGVVDDSQLPKDRFSAERLKGVDSTLKIQPAKLEDSAVYLCASSLDLVAELAGDTEAFFGQGTRLTVV.

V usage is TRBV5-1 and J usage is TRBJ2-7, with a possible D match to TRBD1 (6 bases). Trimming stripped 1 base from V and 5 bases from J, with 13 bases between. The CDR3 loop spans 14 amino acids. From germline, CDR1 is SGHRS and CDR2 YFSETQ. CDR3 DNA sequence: TGCGCCAGCAGCTTGTTTGGGGGCCTCAACGAGCAGTACTTC. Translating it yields CASSLFGGLNEQYF.

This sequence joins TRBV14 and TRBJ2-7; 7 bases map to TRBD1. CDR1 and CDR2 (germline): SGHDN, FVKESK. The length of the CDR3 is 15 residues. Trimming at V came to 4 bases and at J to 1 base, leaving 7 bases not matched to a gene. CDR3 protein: CASSPRLGQSYEQYF. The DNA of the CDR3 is TGTGCCAGCAGCCCCCGATTGGGACAGTCCTACGAGCAGTACTTC.

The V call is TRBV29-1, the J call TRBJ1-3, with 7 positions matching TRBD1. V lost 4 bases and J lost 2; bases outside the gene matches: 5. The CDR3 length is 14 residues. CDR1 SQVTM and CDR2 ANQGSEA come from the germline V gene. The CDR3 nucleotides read TGCAGCGTTGTAGGGGGCTTTACTGGAAACACCATATATTTT. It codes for CSVVGGFTGNTIYF.

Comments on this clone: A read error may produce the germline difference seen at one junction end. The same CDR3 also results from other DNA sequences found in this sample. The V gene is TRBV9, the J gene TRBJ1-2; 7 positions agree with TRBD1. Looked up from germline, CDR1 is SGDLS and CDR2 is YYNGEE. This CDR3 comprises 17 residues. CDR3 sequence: CATNSNEGDSGIYGYTF. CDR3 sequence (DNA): TGCGCCACTAATTCGAATGAAGGGGACAGCGGAATCTATGGCTACACCTTC.

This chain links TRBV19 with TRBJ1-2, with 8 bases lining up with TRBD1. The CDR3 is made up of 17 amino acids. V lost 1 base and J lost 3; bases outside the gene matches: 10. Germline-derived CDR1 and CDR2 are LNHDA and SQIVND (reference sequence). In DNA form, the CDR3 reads TGTGCCAGTAGTATAGTGTTTGGAGCAGGGGGCGACTATGGCTACACCTTC. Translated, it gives CASSIVFGAGGDYGYTF.

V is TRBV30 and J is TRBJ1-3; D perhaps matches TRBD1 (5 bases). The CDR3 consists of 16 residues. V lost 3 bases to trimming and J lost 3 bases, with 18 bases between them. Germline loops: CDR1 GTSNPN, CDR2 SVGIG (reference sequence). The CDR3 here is CAWSPHGTPRGNTIYF. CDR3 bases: TGTGCCTGGAGCCCCCATGGGACCCCCCGTGGAAACACCATATATTTT. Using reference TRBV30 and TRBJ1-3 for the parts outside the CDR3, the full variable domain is SQTIHQWPATLVQPVGSPLSLECTVEGTSNPNLYWYRQAAGRGLQLLFYSVGIGQISSEVPQNLSASRPQDRQFILSSKKLLLSDSGFYLCAWSPHGTPRGNTIYFGEGSWLTVV.

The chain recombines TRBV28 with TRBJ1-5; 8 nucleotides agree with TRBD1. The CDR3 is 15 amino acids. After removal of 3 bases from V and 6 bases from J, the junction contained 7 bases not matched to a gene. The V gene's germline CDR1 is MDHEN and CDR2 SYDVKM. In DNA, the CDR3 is TGTGCCAGCAGTTTTCGACAGGGGAAGCGTCAGCCCCAGCATTTT. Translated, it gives CASSFRQGKRQPQHF.

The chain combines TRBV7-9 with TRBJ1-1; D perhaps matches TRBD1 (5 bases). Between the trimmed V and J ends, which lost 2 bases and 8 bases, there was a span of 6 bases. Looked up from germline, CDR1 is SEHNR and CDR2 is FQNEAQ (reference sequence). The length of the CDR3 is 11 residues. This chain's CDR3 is CASSLKGEAFF. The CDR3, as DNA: TGTGCCAGCAGCTTAAAGGGGGAAGCTTTCTTT. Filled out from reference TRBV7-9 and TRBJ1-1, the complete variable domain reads DTGVSQNPRHKITKRGQNVTFRCDPISEHNRLYWYRQTLGQGPEFLTYFQNEAQLEKSRLLSDRFSAERPKGSFSTLEIQRTEQGDSAMYLCASSLKGEAFFGQGTRLTVV.